The clone carrying this T cell receptor (beta chain) was observed many times. Its specificity is not known. A second PCR of 7 to 11 cycles used a sample-barcoded 5' primer and a J-beta primer mix. With 12 random nucleotides, a template-switch adaptor tagged each individual cDNA molecule. Individual samples furnished no less than 3 million CDR3-containing paired-end reads apiece. Each CDR3 protein is one row after TCRdb ran MiXCR on the 5' RACE reads. This table holds around 1,600,000 distinct CDR3 sequences, roughly two fifths found once. In each sample, at least 7 million PBMCs were isolated. This entry comes from a study of blood T cells in healthy people across ages. J gave up 0 bases and V 4 bases, and 5 bases lay outside the gene matches. This CDR3 comprises 15 residues. Looked up from germline, CDR1 is MGHRA and CDR2 is YSYEKL. Whole-study results and caveats: While age rose, TCR beta diversity per million T cells dropped in a roughly linear way.

The rearrangement links TRBV4-1 to TRBJ1-1; 7 bases are shared with TRBD1. The clonotype originates from a woman aged 18-35 years in good health. The specimen was blood. This CDR3 is CASSRTGTVNTEAFF. CDR3 nucleotides: TGCGCCAGCAGCCGTACTGGGACAGTGAACACTGAAGCTTTCTTT.